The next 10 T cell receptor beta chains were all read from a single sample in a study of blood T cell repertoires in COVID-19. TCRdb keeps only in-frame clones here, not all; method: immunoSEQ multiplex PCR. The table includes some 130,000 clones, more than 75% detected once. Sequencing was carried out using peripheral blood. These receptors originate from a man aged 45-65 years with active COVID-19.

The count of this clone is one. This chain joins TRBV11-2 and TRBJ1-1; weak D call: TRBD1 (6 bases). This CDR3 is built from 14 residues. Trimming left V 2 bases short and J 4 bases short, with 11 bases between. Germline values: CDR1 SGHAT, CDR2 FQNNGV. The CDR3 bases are TGTGCCAGCAGCTTAAAAGAACAGGGCACTGAAGCTTTCTTT. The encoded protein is CASSLKEQGTEAFF.

The CDR3 is CASSFLGAGNTIYF. CDR3 DNA: TGTGCCAGCAGCTTTCTGGGAGCTGGAAACACCATATATTTT. V usage is TRBV7-2 and J usage is TRBJ1-3; D is undetermined. Germline lookup yields CDR1 SGHTA and CDR2 FQGNSA. Trimming left V 3 bases short and J 2 bases short, with 8 bases between. CDR3 length: 14 amino acids.

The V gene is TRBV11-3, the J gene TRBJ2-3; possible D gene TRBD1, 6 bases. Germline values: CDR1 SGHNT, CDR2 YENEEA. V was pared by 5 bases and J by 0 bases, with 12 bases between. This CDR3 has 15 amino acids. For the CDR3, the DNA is TGTGCCAGCAGCCCCCTCGGACAGAGCACAGATACGCAGTATTTT. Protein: CASSPLGQSTDTQYF.

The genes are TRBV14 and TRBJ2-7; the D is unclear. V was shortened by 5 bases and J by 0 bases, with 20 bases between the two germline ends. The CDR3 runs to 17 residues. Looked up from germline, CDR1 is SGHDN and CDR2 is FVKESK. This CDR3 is CASSVSWRVPSSYEQYF. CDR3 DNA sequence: TGTGCCAGCAGCGTTTCCTGGAGAGTACCTTCCTCCTACGAGCAGTACTTC. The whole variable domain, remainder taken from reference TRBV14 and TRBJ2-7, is EAGVTQFPSHSVIEKGQTVTLRCDPISGHDNLYWYRRVMGKEIKFLLHFVKESKQDESGMPNNRFLAERTGGTYSTLKVQPAELEDSGVYFCASSVSWRVPSSYEQYFGPGTRLTVT.

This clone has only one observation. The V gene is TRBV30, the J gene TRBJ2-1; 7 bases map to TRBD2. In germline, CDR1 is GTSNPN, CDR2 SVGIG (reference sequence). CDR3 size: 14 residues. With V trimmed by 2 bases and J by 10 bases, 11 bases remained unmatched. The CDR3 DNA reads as TGTGCCTGGAGTCCGGGGGGTCGAACCGGCGAGCAGTTCTTC. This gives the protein CAWSPGGRTGEQFF.

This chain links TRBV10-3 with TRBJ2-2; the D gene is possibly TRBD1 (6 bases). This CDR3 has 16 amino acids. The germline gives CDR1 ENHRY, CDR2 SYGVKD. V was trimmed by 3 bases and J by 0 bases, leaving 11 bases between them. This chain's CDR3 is CAISDTGFANTGELFF. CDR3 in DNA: TGTGCCATCAGTGATACAGGGTTCGCGAACACCGGGGAGCTGTTTTTT.

The CDR3 nucleotides are TGTGCCATCAGTAAGGGGGAGGGTCAGCCCCAGCATTTT. It specifies CAISKGEGQPQHF. The gene calls are TRBV10-3 and TRBJ1-5, with D perhaps TRBD1 (6 bases). V was cut by 5 bases and J by 6 bases, with 11 bases left in between. Germline-derived CDR1 and CDR2 are ENHRY and SYGVKD. This CDR3 is 13 amino acids long.

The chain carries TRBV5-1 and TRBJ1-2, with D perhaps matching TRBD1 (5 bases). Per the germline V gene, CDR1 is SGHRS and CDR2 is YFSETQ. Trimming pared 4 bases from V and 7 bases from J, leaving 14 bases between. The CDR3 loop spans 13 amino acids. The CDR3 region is CASSQRGARGYTF. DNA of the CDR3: TGCGCCAGCAGCCAGCGTGGGGCTCGTGGCTACACCTTC. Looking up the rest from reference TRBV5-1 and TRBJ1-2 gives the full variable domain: KAGVTQTPRYLIKTRGQQVTLSCSPISGHRSVSWYQQTPGQGLQFLFEYFSETQRNKGNFPGRFSGRQFSNSRSEMNVSTLELGDSALYLCASSQRGARGYTFGSGTRLTVV.

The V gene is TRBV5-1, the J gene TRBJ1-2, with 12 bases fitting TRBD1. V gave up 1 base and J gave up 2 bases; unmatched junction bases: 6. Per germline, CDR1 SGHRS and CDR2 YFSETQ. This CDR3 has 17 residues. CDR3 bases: TGCGCCAGCAGCTTGTTCTCGGGGACAGGGGGCAACTATGGCTACACCTTC. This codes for CASSLFSGTGGNYGYTF.

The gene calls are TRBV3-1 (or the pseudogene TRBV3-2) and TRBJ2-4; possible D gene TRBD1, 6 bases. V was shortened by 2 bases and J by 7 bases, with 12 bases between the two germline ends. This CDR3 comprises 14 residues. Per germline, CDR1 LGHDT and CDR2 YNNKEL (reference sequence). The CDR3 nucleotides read TGTGCCAGCAGCCAAAGGGACATTCCGAACATTCAGTACTTC. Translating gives CASSQRDIPNIQYF.